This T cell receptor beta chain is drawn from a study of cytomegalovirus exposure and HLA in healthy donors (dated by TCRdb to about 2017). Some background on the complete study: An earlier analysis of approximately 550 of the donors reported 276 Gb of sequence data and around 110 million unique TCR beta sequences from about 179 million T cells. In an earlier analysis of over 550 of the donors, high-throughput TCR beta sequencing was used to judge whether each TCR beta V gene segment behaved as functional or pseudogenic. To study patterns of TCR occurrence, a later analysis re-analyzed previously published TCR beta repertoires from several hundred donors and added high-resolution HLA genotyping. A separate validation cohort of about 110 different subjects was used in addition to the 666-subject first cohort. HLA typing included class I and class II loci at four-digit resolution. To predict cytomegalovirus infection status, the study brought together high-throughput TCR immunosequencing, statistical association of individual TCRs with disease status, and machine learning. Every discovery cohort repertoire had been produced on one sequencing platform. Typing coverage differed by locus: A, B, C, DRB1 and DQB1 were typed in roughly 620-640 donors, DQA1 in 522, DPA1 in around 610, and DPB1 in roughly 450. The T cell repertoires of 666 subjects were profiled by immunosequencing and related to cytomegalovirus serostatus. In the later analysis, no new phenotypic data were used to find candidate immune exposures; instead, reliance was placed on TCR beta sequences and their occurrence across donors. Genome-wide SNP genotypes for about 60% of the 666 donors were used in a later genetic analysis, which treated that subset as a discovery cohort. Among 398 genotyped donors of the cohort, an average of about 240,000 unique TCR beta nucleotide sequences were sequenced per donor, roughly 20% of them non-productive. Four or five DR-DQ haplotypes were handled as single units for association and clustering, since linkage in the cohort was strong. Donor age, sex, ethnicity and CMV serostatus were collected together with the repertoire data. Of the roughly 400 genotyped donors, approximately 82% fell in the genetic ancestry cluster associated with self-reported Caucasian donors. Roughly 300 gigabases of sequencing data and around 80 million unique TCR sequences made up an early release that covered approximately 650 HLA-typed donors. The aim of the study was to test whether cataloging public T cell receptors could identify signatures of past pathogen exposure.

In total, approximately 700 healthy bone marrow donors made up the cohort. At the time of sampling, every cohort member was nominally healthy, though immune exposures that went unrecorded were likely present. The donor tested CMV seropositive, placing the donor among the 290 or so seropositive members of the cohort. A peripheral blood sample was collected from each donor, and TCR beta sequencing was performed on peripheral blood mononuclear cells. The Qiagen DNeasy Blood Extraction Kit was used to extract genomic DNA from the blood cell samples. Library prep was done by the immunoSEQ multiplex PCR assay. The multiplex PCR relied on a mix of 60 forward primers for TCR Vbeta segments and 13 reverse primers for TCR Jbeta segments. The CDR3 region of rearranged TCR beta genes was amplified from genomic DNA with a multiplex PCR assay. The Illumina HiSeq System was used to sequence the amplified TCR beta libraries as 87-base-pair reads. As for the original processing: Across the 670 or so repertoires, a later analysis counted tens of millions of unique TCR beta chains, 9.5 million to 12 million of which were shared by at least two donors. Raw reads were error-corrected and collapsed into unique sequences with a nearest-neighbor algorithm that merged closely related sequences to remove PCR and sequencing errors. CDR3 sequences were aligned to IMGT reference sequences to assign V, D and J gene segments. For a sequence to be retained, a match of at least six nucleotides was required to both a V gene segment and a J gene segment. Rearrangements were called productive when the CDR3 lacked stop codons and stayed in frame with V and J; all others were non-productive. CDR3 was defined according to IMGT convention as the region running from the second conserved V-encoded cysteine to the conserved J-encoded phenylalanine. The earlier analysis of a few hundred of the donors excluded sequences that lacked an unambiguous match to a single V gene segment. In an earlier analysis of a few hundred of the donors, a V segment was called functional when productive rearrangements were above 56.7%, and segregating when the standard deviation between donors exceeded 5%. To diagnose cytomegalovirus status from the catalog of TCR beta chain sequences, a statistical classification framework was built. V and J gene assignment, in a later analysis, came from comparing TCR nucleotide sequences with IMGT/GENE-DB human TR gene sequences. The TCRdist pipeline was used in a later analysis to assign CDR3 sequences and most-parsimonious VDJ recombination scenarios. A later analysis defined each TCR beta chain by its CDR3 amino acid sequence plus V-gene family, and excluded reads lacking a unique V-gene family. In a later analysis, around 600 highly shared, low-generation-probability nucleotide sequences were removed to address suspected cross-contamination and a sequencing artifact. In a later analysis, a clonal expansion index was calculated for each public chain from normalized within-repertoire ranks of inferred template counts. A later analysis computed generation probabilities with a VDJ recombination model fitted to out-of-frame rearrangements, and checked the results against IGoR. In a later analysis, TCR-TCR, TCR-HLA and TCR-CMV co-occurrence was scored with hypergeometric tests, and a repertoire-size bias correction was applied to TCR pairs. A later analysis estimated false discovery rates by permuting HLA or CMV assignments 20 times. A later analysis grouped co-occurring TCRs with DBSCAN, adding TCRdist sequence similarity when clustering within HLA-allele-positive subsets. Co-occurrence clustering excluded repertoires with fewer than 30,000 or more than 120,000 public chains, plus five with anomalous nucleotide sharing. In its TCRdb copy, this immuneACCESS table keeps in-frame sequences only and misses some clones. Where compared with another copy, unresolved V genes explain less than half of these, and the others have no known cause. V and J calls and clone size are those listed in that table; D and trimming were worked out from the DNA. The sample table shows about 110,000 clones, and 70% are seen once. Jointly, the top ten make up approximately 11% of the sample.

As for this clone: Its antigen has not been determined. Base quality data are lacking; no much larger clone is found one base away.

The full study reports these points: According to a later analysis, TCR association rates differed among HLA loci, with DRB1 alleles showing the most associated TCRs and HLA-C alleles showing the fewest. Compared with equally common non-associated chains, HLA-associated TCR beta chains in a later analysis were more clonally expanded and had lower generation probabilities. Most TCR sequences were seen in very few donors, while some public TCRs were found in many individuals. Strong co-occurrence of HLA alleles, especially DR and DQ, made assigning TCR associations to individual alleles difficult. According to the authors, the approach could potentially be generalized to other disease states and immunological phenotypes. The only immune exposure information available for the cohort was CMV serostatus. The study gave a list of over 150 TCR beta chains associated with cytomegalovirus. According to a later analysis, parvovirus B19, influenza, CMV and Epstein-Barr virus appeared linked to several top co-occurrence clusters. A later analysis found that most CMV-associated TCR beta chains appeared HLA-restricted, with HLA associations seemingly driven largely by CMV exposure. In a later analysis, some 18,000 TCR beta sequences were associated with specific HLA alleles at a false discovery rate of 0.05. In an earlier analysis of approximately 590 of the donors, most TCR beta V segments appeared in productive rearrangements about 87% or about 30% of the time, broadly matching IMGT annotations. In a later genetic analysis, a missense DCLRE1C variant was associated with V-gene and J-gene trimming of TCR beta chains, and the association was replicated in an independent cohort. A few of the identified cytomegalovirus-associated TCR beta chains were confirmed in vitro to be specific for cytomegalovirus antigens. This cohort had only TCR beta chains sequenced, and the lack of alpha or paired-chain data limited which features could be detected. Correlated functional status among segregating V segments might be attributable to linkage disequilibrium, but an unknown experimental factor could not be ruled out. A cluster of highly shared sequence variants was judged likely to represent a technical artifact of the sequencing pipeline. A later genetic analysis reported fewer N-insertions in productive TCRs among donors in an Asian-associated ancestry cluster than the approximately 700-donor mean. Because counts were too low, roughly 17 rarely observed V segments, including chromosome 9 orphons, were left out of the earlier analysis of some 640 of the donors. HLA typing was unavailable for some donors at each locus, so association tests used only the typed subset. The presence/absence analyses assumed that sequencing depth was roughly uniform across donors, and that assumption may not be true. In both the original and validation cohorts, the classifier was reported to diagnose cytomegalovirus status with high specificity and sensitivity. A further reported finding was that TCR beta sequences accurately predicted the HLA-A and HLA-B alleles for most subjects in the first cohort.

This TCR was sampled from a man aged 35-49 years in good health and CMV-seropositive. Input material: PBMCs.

The nucleotides are TGTGCCAGCAGCTTGGCCTCGGGGAGGACAGGGGCCTACGAGCAGTACTTC. Its protein reads: CASSLASGRTGAYEQYF. Recombination connected TRBV5-4 to TRBJ2-7, with TRBD1 identical over 9 junction bases. CDR3 length: 17 amino acids, cysteine to phenylalanine. The DNA shown is the 51-base CDR3, in frame from base 1. V is trimmed back by 0 bases and J by 2 bases, and the junction contains 9 bases that no gene match accounts for. Sequences SGHNT (CDR1) and YYREEE (CDR2) are obtained from the germline V gene (reference sequence).